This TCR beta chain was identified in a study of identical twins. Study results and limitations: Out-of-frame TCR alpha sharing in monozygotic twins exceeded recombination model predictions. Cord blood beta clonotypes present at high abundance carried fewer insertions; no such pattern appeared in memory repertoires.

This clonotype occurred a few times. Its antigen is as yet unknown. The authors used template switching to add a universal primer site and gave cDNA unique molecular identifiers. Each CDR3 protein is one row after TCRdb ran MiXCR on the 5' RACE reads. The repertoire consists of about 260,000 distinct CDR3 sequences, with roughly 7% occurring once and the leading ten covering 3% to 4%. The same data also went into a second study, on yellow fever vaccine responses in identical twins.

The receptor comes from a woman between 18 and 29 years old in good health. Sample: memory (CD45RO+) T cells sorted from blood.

The CDR3 is CASSRDTSSYEQYF. The CDR3 coding sequence is TGTGCCAGCAGCAGGGACACGAGTTCCTACGAGCAGTACTTC. The chain has TRBV12-3 or TRBV12-4 and TRBJ2-7; possibly TRBD1 for D (6 bases). Trimming took 6 bases from V and 1 from J, leaving 13 bases between them. CDR3 length: 14 amino acids.